The source of this T cell receptor (beta chain) is a study of blood T cells in healthy people across ages. This clonotype has ten or more counts. A second PCR of about 7 to 12 cycles used a sample-barcoded 5' primer and a J-beta primer mix. One entry per CDR3 protein, called by TCRdb with MiXCR from the 5' RACE reads. Of 750,000 to 1,000,000 distinct CDR3 sequences listed, about 28% were seen once; the top ten hold roughly a tenth. This sample was also put to use in a study of T cells of mothers and their children.

Sequences were obtained from blood. This sequence was found in a woman in her forties in good health.

CDR3: CASSLRVYNEQFF. The CDR3 coding sequence is TGTGCCAGCAGTTTACGGGTCTACAATGAGCAGTTCTTC. The chain is built from TRBV27 and TRBJ2-1, with D unresolved. From germline, CDR1 is MNHEY and CDR2 SMNVEV (reference sequence). This CDR3 is 13 amino acids long. V was cut by 2 bases and J by 3 bases, with 5 bases left in between.